This passage covers 28 T cell receptor beta chains from one sample sequenced in a study of blood T cells in healthy people across ages. A second about 6 to 11 cycle PCR used barcoded and J-beta primers. Via MiXCR, TCRdb re-called the 5' RACE reads, giving one row per CDR3 protein. Of around 800,000 distinct CDR3 sequences listed, roughly 24% are singletons. The same specimen was also included in a second study, on T cells of mothers and their children.

Specimen: blood. The origin of the receptors is a boy aged 10-17 years in good health.

This chain uses TRBV7-9 with TRBJ2-5, with 10 bases fitting TRBD2. There are 16 residues in the CDR3. The germline V gene encodes CDR1 SEHNR and CDR2 FQNEAQ (reference sequence). The V segment lost 5 bases and the J segment 2 bases; nucleotides outside the gene matches: 8. The CDR3 spells CASSPPRTSGQETQYF. The CDR3 DNA follows: TGTGCCAGCAGCCCTCCTCGGACTAGCGGACAAGAGACCCAGTACTTC.

The rearrangement uses TRBV20-1 and TRBJ2-5; TRBD1 aligns across 7 bases. The better agreement between TRBJ2-1 and the DNA end casts doubt on the J call. This CDR3 is 16 amino acids long. Germline-derived CDR1 and CDR2 are DFQATT and SNEGSKA (reference sequence). The CDR3 region is CSARDRTEGALGEQFF. The CDR3 DNA is TGCAGTGCTAGAGATAGGACAGAGGGGGCCCTTGGTGAGCAGTTCTTC.

This clonotype was seen only a few times. The rearrangement links TRBV20-1 to TRBJ2-3, with 8 bases lining up with TRBD2. V shed 4 bases, J shed 2 bases, and the junction held 5 bases outside the gene matches. CDR3 size: 14 residues. Germline-derived CDR1 and CDR2 are DFQATT and SNEGSKA (reference sequence). CDR3 sequence reads: CSANGGGPTDTQYF. The CDR3, as DNA: TGCAGTGCTAACGGCGGGGGGCCCACAGATACGCAGTATTTT.

This CDR3 reads CSVDPLAESYNEQFF. CDR3 nucleotides: TGCAGCGTTGACCCCTTAGCGGAGTCCTACAATGAGCAGTTCTTC. The chain couples TRBV29-1 to TRBJ2-1; tentative D call: TRBD2 (6 bases). The CDR3 is made up of 15 amino acids. The V gene lost 3 bases and the J gene lost 1 base, with 13 bases spanning the gap. Germline loops: CDR1 SQVTM, CDR2 ANQGSEA.

The table lists this clonotype with a few counts. V is TRBV5-1 and J is TRBJ2-5; 7 positions agree with TRBD1. The J call could be wrong; TRBJ2-1 is a better fit for the DNA end. The CDR3 loop spans 15 amino acids. Germline CDR1 and CDR2: SGHRS and YFSETQ. The CDR3 sequence: CASSLSRGIYNEQFF. In DNA form, the CDR3 reads TGCGCCAGCAGCCTTAGCAGGGGGATCTACAATGAGCAGTTCTTC.

The gene calls are TRBV5-1 and TRBJ1-1; 9 bases agree with TRBD1. This CDR3 is 15 amino acids long. Germline loops: CDR1 SGHRS, CDR2 YFSETQ. V lost 0 bases, J lost 5 bases, and 5 bases stayed unmatched. This CDR3 is CASSLEAQGATEAFF. DNA of the CDR3: TGCGCCAGCAGCTTGGAGGCACAGGGGGCGACTGAAGCTTTCTTT.

This chain joins TRBV6-5 and TRBJ2-7; D unresolved. CDR3 length: 13 amino acids. Germline V lookup: CDR1 MNHEY, CDR2 SVGAGI. V shed 0 bases and J shed 6 bases, with 9 bases lying between them. CDR3 nucleotides: TGTGCCAGCAGTTACTCGACCCAGGTCGAGCAGTACTTC. Amino acids: CASSYSTQVEQYF.

This clonotype appeared a few times. One junction end does not reproduce the germline sequence, and a read error may be involved. The rearrangement joins TRBV10-3 to TRBJ1-4; perhaps TRBD1 as D (5 bases). CDR3 length: 13 residues. The germline V gene encodes CDR1 ENHRY and CDR2 SYGVKD. CDR3 coding DNA: TGTGCCATCGGGGGTCGCGAAGGTGAAAAACTGTCTTTT. As protein: CAIGGREGEKLSF.

This chain joins TRBV4-1 and TRBJ2-6; D is unclear. Germline V gene sequence: CDR1 MGHRA, CDR2 YSYEKL. The V end was cut by 2 bases, the J end by 0 bases, with 17 bases between. The CDR3 is 19 amino acids. CDR3 amino acids: CASSQSQVVQLSGANVLTF. The DNA of the CDR3 is TGCGCCAGCAGCCAATCTCAGGTGGTTCAACTCTCTGGGGCCAACGTCCTGACTTTC.

The chain links TRBV11-2 to TRBJ1-1; D is uncertain. Trimming pared 5 bases from V and 0 bases from J, leaving 7 bases between. CDR3 length equals 13 residues. Germline V gene lookup returns CDR1 SGHAT and CDR2 FQNNGV. CDR3: CASSQNLNTEAFF. DNA for the CDR3: TGTGCCAGCAGCCAGAATTTGAACACTGAAGCTTTCTTT.

This clonotype was seen more than once but under ten times. This chain's CDR3 is CASSAATRLSFAFF. DNA of the CDR3: TGTGCCAGCAGTGCAGCGACAAGGCTAAGCTTTGCTTTCTTT. The rearrangement links TRBV6-5 to TRBJ1-1; D gene uncertain. Trimming removed 5 bases at V and 11 bases at J, with 21 bases between. Germline V gene data show CDR1 as MNHEY and CDR2 as SVGAGI. This CDR3 has 14 amino acids.

This clonotype was detected a few times. In nucleotides, the CDR3 is TGTGCCAGCACCCAGGGAGTGGGCGGTGCGGAGGAGCAGTACTTC. Amino acid sequence: CASTQGVGGAEEQYF. The chain recombines TRBV28 with TRBJ2-1; D may be TRBD1 or TRBD2 (5 bases each). Judging by the DNA end, TRBJ2-7 fits better; the J call may be wrong. CDR1 and CDR2 from the germline V gene are MDHEN and SYDVKM. CDR3 length equals 15 residues.

This clonotype came up a few times. The rearrangement links TRBV7-3 to TRBJ2-5; perhaps TRBD2 as D (5 bases). The CDR3 loop spans 18 amino acids. V lost 1 base, J lost 3 bases, and 21 bases lay in between. The germline V gene encodes CDR1 SGHTA and CDR2 FQGTGA. The CDR3 loop is CASSLIPGRGSPEETQYF. CDR3 nucleotide sequence: TGTGCCAGCAGCTTAATTCCGGGAAGAGGCAGTCCAGAAGAGACCCAGTACTTC.

In this sample, this clonotype turned up a few times. This chain joins TRBV7-6 and TRBJ2-5, with 8 bases lining up with TRBD2. CDR1 is SGHVS, CDR2 FNYEAQ, per germline. Losses at the gene ends were 5 bases for V and 2 bases for J; bases not matched to a gene: 10. This CDR3 has 16 amino acids. The CDR3 spells CASSPLSGTQQETQYF. The CDR3 DNA is TGTGCCAGCAGCCCTCTTAGCGGGACCCAACAAGAGACCCAGTACTTC.

In this sample, this clonotype turned up a few times. This sequence joins TRBV5-1 and TRBJ2-1, with unresolved D. The CDR3 consists of 15 residues. Trimming cost V 0 bases and J 0 bases, with 7 bases left between them. Germline V gene lookup returns CDR1 SGHRS and CDR2 YFSETQ. The CDR3 is CASSLAPSSYNEQFF. The CDR3 coding sequence is TGCGCCAGCAGCTTGGCGCCGAGCTCCTACAATGAGCAGTTCTTC. The entire variable domain, with the rest obtained from reference TRBV5-1 and TRBJ2-1, is as follows: KAGVTQTPRYLIKTRGQQVTLSCSPISGHRSVSWYQQTPGQGLQFLFEYFSETQRNKGNFPGRFSGRQFSNSRSEMNVSTLELGDSALYLCASSLAPSSYNEQFFGPGTRLTVL.

This clonotype was counted a few times. The DNA for the CDR3 is TGTGCCAGCAGCCTAGACAGGTCACACGAGCAGTACTTC. Its translation: CASSLDRSHEQYF. The chain employs TRBV7-2 and TRBJ2-7; D possibly corresponds to TRBD1 (6 bases). CDR1 is SGHTA and CDR2 is FQGNSA in the germline V gene. This CDR3 is built from 13 residues. V was shortened by 5 bases and J by 5 bases, with 13 bases between the two germline ends.

This clonotype occurred a few times. The chain employs TRBV2 and TRBJ1-2; 7 positions agree with TRBD1. This CDR3 is built from 14 residues. After removal of 4 bases from V and 4 bases from J, the junction contained 6 bases not matched to a gene. Germline CDR1 and CDR2: SNHLY and FYNNEI. The chain's CDR3 is CASSVRGPGYGYTF. CDR3 nucleotides: TGTGCCAGCAGTGTTAGGGGGCCTGGCTATGGCTACACCTTC.

This clonotype was detected a few times. The chain uses TRBV5-6 and TRBJ1-2, with 9 bases matching TRBD1. Trimming cost V 4 bases and J 3 bases; bases outside gene matches: 10. The germline gives CDR1 SGHDT, CDR2 YYEEEE. This CDR3 spans 16 amino acids. Written as DNA, the CDR3 is TGTGCCAGCAGCCCGGGACAGGGAAGAGGTGACTATGGCTACACCTTC. It translates to CASSPGQGRGDYGYTF.

This clonotype was counted only a few times. The V gene is TRBV27, the J gene TRBJ2-7, with D perhaps matching TRBD1 or TRBD2 (6 bases each). V lost 8 bases to trimming and J lost 6 bases, with 11 bases between them. The CDR3 length is 11 residues. The germline V gene encodes CDR1 MNHEY and CDR2 SMNVEV (reference sequence). The CDR3 sequence is CASGPGAEQYF. Here the CDR3 DNA reads TGTGCCAGCGGCCCGGGGGCCGAGCAGTACTTC.

The chain recombines TRBV29-1 with TRBJ1-2; TRBD1 might be the D (5 bases). The CDR3 consists of 11 residues. In germline, CDR1 is SQVTM, CDR2 ANQGSEA. Trimming took 1 base from V and 5 from J, leaving 5 bases between them. The CDR3 coding sequence is TGCAGCGTTGAAGGGGGGTATGGCTACACCTTC. This gives the protein CSVEGGYGYTF. The variable domain in full, with the rest retrieved from reference TRBV29-1 and TRBJ1-2, is SAVISQKPSRDICQRGTSLTIQCQVDSQVTMMFWYRQQPGQSLTLIATANQGSEATYESGFVIDKFPISRPNLTFSTLTVSNMSPEDSSIYLCSVEGGYGYTFGSGTRLTVV.

The gene calls are TRBV27 and TRBJ2-7, with TRBD1 matching over 11 bases. V gave up 5 bases and J gave up 4 bases; unmatched junction bases: 4. CDR1 MNHEY and CDR2 SMNVEV come from the germline V gene (reference sequence). This CDR3 is built from 14 residues. The CDR3 here is CASSPDRGQYEQYF. The CDR3 region has the DNA TGTGCCAGCAGTCCGGACAGGGGGCAATACGAGCAGTACTTC.

V is TRBV5-1 and J is TRBJ2-5; D ambiguous. Germline V CDR1 and CDR2: SGHRS, YFSETQ. The CDR3 is 16 amino acids. The germline V and J ends were trimmed by 3 bases and 1 base, with 16 bases remaining between them. The CDR3 region has the DNA TGCGCCAGCAGCTCCCGTTCAGACAACTCCCAAGAGACCCAGTACTTC. It is translated as CASSSRSDNSQETQYF. Full variable domain (remainder filled in from reference TRBV5-1 and TRBJ2-5): KAGVTQTPRYLIKTRGQQVTLSCSPISGHRSVSWYQQTPGQGLQFLFEYFSETQRNKGNFPGRFSGRQFSNSRSEMNVSTLELGDSALYLCASSSRSDNSQETQYFGPGTRLLVL.

The V gene is TRBV29-1, the J gene TRBJ1-1, with 8 bases matching TRBD1. The CDR3 totals 16 residues. Germline CDR1 and CDR2: SQVTM and ANQGSEA. Trimming took 0 bases from V and 4 from J; bases not matched to a gene: 10. This chain's CDR3 is CSVEDLSGQGSTEAFF. Written as DNA, the CDR3 is TGCAGCGTTGAAGATCTTTCCGGACAGGGAAGCACTGAAGCTTTCTTT.

This clonotype was found a few times. V and J are TRBV28 and TRBJ2-5, with 7 bases identical to TRBD1. The V segment lost 2 bases and the J segment 4 bases; nucleotides outside the gene matches: 7. Germline-derived CDR1 and CDR2 are MDHEN and SYDVKM. This CDR3 is 15 amino acids long. CDR3 residues: CASSLPDRVRETQYF. CDR3 coding DNA: TGTGCCAGCAGTTTACCTGACAGGGTACGAGAGACCCAGTACTTC.

This clonotype appeared a few times. The chain employs TRBV20-1 and TRBJ2-7; D is perhaps TRBD1 or TRBD2 (7 bases each). The CDR3 sequence is 14 residues long. The germline V gene encodes CDR1 DFQATT and CDR2 SNEGSKA (reference sequence). V was pared by 6 bases and J by 4 bases, with 19 bases between. The CDR3 nucleotides read TGCAGTGCCATCAGGGGGGGGGATAGTTACGAGCAGTACTTC. Translation: CSAIRGGDSYEQYF.

The rearrangement joins TRBV7-8 to TRBJ2-5; TRBD1 is a possible D gene (5 bases). Germline CDR1 reads SGHVS; CDR2 reads FQNEAQ. V lost 5 bases, J lost 2 bases, and 15 bases lay in between. The CDR3 runs to 15 residues. The CDR3 bases are TGTGCCAGCAGCCCCCGCTGGACACTTCAAGAGACCCAGTACTTC. This codes for CASSPRWTLQETQYF.

This CDR3 reads CASSLGFVWLEGAESYNEQFF. CDR3 in DNA: TGTGCCAGCAGCTTAGGTTTTGTATGGTTGGAGGGGGCTGAATCCTACAATGAGCAGTTCTTC. V and J are TRBV7-2 and TRBJ2-1; a possible D gene is TRBD1 (7 bases). There are 21 residues in the CDR3. The V end lost 1 base, the J end lost 1 base, and 26 bases lay between the germline ends. The germline CDR1 and CDR2 sequences are SGHTA and FQGNSA.

The V gene is TRBV12-3 or TRBV12-4, the J gene TRBJ2-1, with 7 nucleotides matching TRBD2. CDR3 length: 16 residues. The trim removed 5 bases at V and 6 bases at J, leaving 13 bases unmatched. The CDR3 nucleotides are TGTGCCAGCAGTCCTCCCCGCCGGACTAGTTCCAATGAGCAGTTCTTC. Translation gives CASSPPRRTSSNEQFF.